A single sample gave rise to the 27 T cell receptor beta chains below, sequenced in a study of blood T cell repertoires in COVID-19. Generated by immunoSEQ multiplex PCR, the TCRdb table keeps only in-frame clones and is missing some. Of roughly 240,000 clones in the sample, about nine tenths were seen once. The sample was peripheral blood. These TCRs come from a woman aged 60 to 75 who had recovered from COVID-19.

V gene TRBV3-1 (or the pseudogene TRBV3-2) combines with J gene TRBJ2-5; 7 positions agree with TRBD2. Germline V gene sequence: CDR1 LGHDT, CDR2 YNNKEL (reference sequence). CDR3 size: 15 residues. V was pared by 1 base and J by 1 base, with 3 bases of the junction left unmatched. The CDR3 reads CASSQVTSSQETQYF. CDR3 in DNA: TGTGCCAGCAGCCAAGTGACTAGCAGCCAAGAGACCCAGTACTTC.

The rearrangement links TRBV19 to TRBJ1-1; TRBD1 matches at 7 bases. Germline CDR1 is LNHDA and CDR2 is SQIVND (reference sequence). V shed 6 bases, J shed 11 bases, and the junction held 6 bases outside the gene matches. The CDR3 is 11 amino acids. CDR3: CASRQGRGAFF. The DNA of the CDR3 is TGTGCCAGTAGACAGGGGCGGGGTGCTTTCTTT.

CDR3 coding DNA: TGTGCCAGCAGCTCAACCGGGACAGTCTATGGCTACACCTTC. It is translated as CASSSTGTVYGYTF. The V and J genes are TRBV7-2 and TRBJ1-2, with 7 bases that match TRBD1. The V gene's germline CDR1 is SGHTA and CDR2 FQGNSA. V was pared by 4 bases and J by 4 bases, with 6 bases of the junction left unmatched. CDR3 length: 14 amino acids.

The sample holds a few counts of this clone. J is TRBJ1-2 and V is TRBV19; 7 bases line up with TRBD1. CDR1 LNHDA and CDR2 SQIVND come from the germline V gene (reference sequence). Unmatched junction bases numbered 10, after V lost 5 bases and J lost 4 bases. The length of the CDR3 is 15 residues. The CDR3 sequence is CASSHQGDGIYGYTF. In DNA, the CDR3 is TGTGCCAGTAGTCATCAGGGGGACGGCATCTATGGCTACACCTTC.

The V call is TRBV5-1, the J call TRBJ2-3; possible D gene TRBD2, 5 bases. V was trimmed by 2 bases and J by 5 bases, leaving 12 bases between them. Germline CDR1 and CDR2: SGHRS and YFSETQ. This CDR3 is built from 14 residues. The CDR3 sequence: CASSLEGWGDTQYF. The CDR3 DNA follows: TGCGCCAGCAGCTTAGAGGGTTGGGGAGATACGCAGTATTTT. The whole variable domain, remainder taken from reference TRBV5-1 and TRBJ2-3, is KAGVTQTPRYLIKTRGQQVTLSCSPISGHRSVSWYQQTPGQGLQFLFEYFSETQRNKGNFPGRFSGRQFSNSRSEMNVSTLELGDSALYLCASSLEGWGDTQYFGPGTRLTVL.

The rearrangement joins TRBV2 to TRBJ1-1; TRBD1 is a possible D gene (5 bases). CDR3 length: 12 residues. V was clipped by 6 bases and J by 8 bases, with 13 bases between them. The germline V gene encodes CDR1 SNHLY and CDR2 FYNNEI. CDR3 DNA: TGTGCCAGCAGCCGTGGGGGGAGAGAAGCTTTCTTT. It translates to CASSRGGREAFF.

The chain combines TRBV28 with TRBJ1-4, with a weak D call TRBD1 (5 bases). CDR1 and CDR2 from the germline V gene are MDHEN and SYDVKM. V lost 1 base and J 8 bases, leaving 20 bases between the germline ends. CDR3 size: 17 residues. CDR3 loop: CASSLSGRDLRREKLFF. Here the CDR3 DNA reads TGTGCCAGCAGTTTATCTGGGAGGGACCTAAGGCGAGAAAAACTGTTTTTT.

The V call is TRBV2, the J call TRBJ1-2, with D perhaps matching TRBD1 (6 bases). Deletions cut 6 bases from V and 6 bases from J, with 11 bases between. Germline V gene lookup returns CDR1 SNHLY and CDR2 FYNNEI. This CDR3 region has 12 residues. The CDR3, as DNA: TGTGCCAGCAGCGAATACAGGGATGGCTACACCTTC. Its protein product is CASSEYRDGYTF.

The genes are TRBV7-3 and TRBJ2-1; D call uncertain. Trimming took off 4 bases at V and 10 bases at J, with 14 bases between the two ends. In germline, CDR1 is SGHTA, CDR2 FQGTGA. The CDR3 is 13 residues long. The CDR3 region has the DNA TGTGCCAGCAGCTCCCAGACTGGCGTCGAGCAGTTCTTC. Protein: CASSSQTGVEQFF.

The rearrangement links TRBV28 to TRBJ1-2, with 7 bases lining up with TRBD1. After removal of 6 bases from V and 4 bases from J, the junction contained 5 bases not matched to a gene. CDR1 MDHEN and CDR2 SYDVKM come from the germline V gene. The CDR3 runs 13 residues. The DNA of the CDR3 is TGTGCCAGCAGAAAACAGGGGAGCTATGGCTACACCTTC. Amino acids: CASRKQGSYGYTF.

This chain uses TRBV9 with TRBJ1-2; TRBD1 aligns across 8 bases. J lost 6 bases, V lost 4 bases, and 5 bases had no gene match. The CDR3 extends over 13 amino acids. Germline CDR1 is SGDLS and CDR2 is YYNGEE. The CDR3 loop reads CASSTSTGDGYTF. The CDR3 bases are TGTGCCAGCAGCACCTCGACAGGGGATGGCTACACCTTC.

The chain has TRBV7-2 and TRBJ2-2; D possibly corresponds to TRBD1 (5 bases). Per germline, CDR1 SGHTA and CDR2 FQGNSA. The V end was cut by 1 base, the J end by 5 bases, with 11 bases between. This CDR3 region has 15 residues. CDR3 coding DNA: TGTGCCAGCAGCTTAGTTGCACAGGAGACCGGGGAGCTGTTTTTT. Protein sequence: CASSLVAQETGELFF.

This clone was picked up one time. The chain uses TRBV6-5 and TRBJ1-1, with D perhaps matching TRBD1 (5 bases). V was clipped by 4 bases and J by 5 bases, with 14 bases between them. This CDR3 comprises 14 residues. CDR1 and CDR2 (germline): MNHEY, SVGAGI. The DNA for the CDR3 is TGTGCCAGCAGTTTGGGGGGATTCAGGACTGAAGCTTTCTTT. This codes for CASSLGGFRTEAFF.

The chain couples TRBV28 to TRBJ2-5; 11 nucleotides align to TRBD2. CDR3 length equals 17 residues. Trimming took 5 bases from V and 7 from J; bases not matched to a gene: 15. The germline V gene has CDR1 MDHEN and CDR2 SYDVKM. The CDR3 is CASSRPGTSGWRGTQYF. The CDR3 coding sequence is TGTGCCAGCAGTCGCCCGGGGACTAGCGGATGGCGGGGGACCCAGTACTTC. Full variable domain (rest looked up from reference TRBV28 and TRBJ2-5): DVKVTQSSRYLVKRTGEKVFLECVQDMDHENMFWYRQDPGLGLRLIYFSYDVKMKEKGDIPEGYSVSREKKERFSLILESASTNQTSMYLCASSRPGTSGWRGTQYFGPGTRLLVL.

The J gene is TRBJ2-2, the V gene TRBV28; weak D call: TRBD1 (6 bases). CDR1 MDHEN and CDR2 SYDVKM come from the germline V gene. The CDR3 totals 12 residues. Deletions cut 9 bases from V and 6 bases from J, with 11 bases between. CDR3: CASLQGSGELFF. CDR3 coding DNA: TGTGCCAGTCTACAGGGCTCCGGGGAGCTGTTTTTT.

This chain links TRBV5-1 with TRBJ1-3; a possible D gene is TRBD1 (6 bases). This CDR3 comprises 18 residues. V was clipped by 6 bases and J by 0 bases, with 22 bases between them. Germline CDR1 and CDR2: SGHRS and YFSETQ. CDR3 sequence reads: CASKPGTNPNSSGNTIYF. CDR3 nucleotide sequence: TGCGCCAGCAAACCCGGGACAAACCCTAACAGCTCTGGAAACACCATATATTTT.

About this clone: Relative to the germline gene, one junction end is altered; a read error may explain this. The J gene is TRBJ1-2, the V gene TRBV6-5; D perhaps matches TRBD1 (6 bases). CDR1 is MNHEY, CDR2 SVGAGI, per germline. This CDR3 is built from 10 residues. The DNA for the CDR3 is TGTGCCAGCCGGGGGGCGGATGAAGTGTGG. Amino acids: CASRGADEVW.

This chain connects TRBV7-2 to TRBJ2-3; D ambiguous. CDR1 SGHTA and CDR2 FQGNSA come from the germline V gene. Trimming took off 4 bases at V and 4 bases at J, with 9 bases between the two ends. This CDR3 contains 13 residues. The CDR3 is CASSSILADTQYF. The CDR3 DNA reads TGTGCCAGCAGCTCCATATTAGCAGATACGCAGTATTTT.

This clone was seen just once. J is TRBJ2-7 and V is TRBV4-1; TRBD1 aligns across 8 bases. This CDR3 is 14 amino acids long. Germline lookup yields CDR1 MGHRA and CDR2 YSYEKL. V gave up 5 bases and J gave up 3 bases; unmatched junction bases: 6. The CDR3 protein is CASSTIGQGYEQYF. The CDR3 bases are TGCGCCAGCAGCACTATCGGACAGGGCTACGAGCAGTACTTC.

The chain carries TRBV6-1 and TRBJ2-7, with a weak D call TRBD1 (6 bases). V lost 1 base, J lost 7 bases, and 14 bases lay in between. Germline assignment: CDR1 MNHNS and CDR2 SASEGT. The CDR3 is made up of 14 amino acids. The CDR3 nucleotides are TGTGCCAGCAGTGAAGGGGGGACATCGAGGGAGCAGTACTTC. Translation: CASSEGGTSREQYF.

This chain connects TRBV28 to TRBJ1-1; tentatively, D is TRBD1 (5 bases). The germline V and J ends were trimmed by 3 bases and 1 base, with 12 bases remaining between them. The CDR3 is made up of 15 amino acids. Germline values: CDR1 MDHEN, CDR2 SYDVKM. As DNA, the CDR3 is TGTGCCAGCAGTTTCCCTCGACAGAGGAACACTGAAGCTTTCTTT. Residues: CASSFPRQRNTEAFF.

This clone was counted once. The chain has TRBV4-3 and TRBJ1-5, with 8 bases lining up with TRBD1. V was pared by 1 base and J by 6 bases, with 8 bases of the junction left unmatched. The CDR3 spans 16 residues. CDR1 and CDR2 from the germline V gene are LGHNA and YSLEER. CDR3 loop: CASSQGTGSLIQPQHF. The CDR3 region has the DNA TGCGCCAGCAGCCAAGGGACAGGGAGCTTAATTCAGCCCCAGCATTTT.

The chain links TRBV28 to TRBJ1-5; D unresolved. Germline loops: CDR1 MDHEN, CDR2 SYDVKM. The CDR3 totals 12 residues. Deletions cut 5 bases from V and 10 bases from J, with 12 bases between. The CDR3 DNA is TGTGCCAGCAGTCGCCCGAGTGGTCCCCAGCATTTT. Protein: CASSRPSGPQHF. The full variable domain, its missing parts supplied by reference TRBV28 and TRBJ1-5, is DVKVTQSSRYLVKRTGEKVFLECVQDMDHENMFWYRQDPGLGLRLIYFSYDVKMKEKGDIPEGYSVSREKKERFSLILESASTNQTSMYLCASSRPSGPQHFGDGTRLSIL.

The chain combines TRBV10-3 with TRBJ2-3; 8 bases map to TRBD1. Per the germline V gene, CDR1 is ENHRY and CDR2 is SYGVKD. Trimming removed 0 bases from V and 7 bases from J; junction bases left unmatched: 6. This CDR3 contains 15 residues. CDR3 amino acids: CAISESGPGGHTQYF. CDR3 bases: TGTGCCATCAGTGAGTCTGGGCCAGGGGGCCATACGCAGTATTTT.

The chain combines TRBV28 with TRBJ2-3; TRBD1 matches at 7 bases. V was clipped by 2 bases and J by 6 bases; unmatched bases: 5. Germline-derived CDR1 and CDR2 are MDHEN and SYDVKM. This CDR3 has 14 amino acids. The DNA of the CDR3 is TGTGCCAGCAGTTTAACAGGGGTCGGGGATACGCAGTATTTT. Encoded protein: CASSLTGVGDTQYF.

The chain has TRBV7-2 and TRBJ2-4; D gene unclear. This CDR3 has 15 residues. V was trimmed by 5 bases and J by 3 bases, leaving 14 bases between them. The germline V gene encodes CDR1 SGHTA and CDR2 FQGNSA. CDR3 amino acids: CASSLSQALKNIQYF. The CDR3 DNA is TGTGCCAGCAGCCTATCCCAGGCGCTCAAAAACATTCAGTACTTC.

The rearrangement links TRBV19 to TRBJ2-5; possible D gene TRBD1, 7 bases. Deletions cut 7 bases from V and 4 bases from J, with 13 bases between. The CDR3 length is 13 residues. Germline V gene data show CDR1 as LNHDA and CDR2 as SQIVND (reference sequence). CDR3 coding DNA: TGTGCCAGTACCAGACAGGGAGGAGAGACCCAGTACTTC. Protein sequence: CASTRQGGETQYF.